Below, 20 T cell receptor beta chains from the same sample are listed, as sequenced in a study of T-cell reconstitution after alpha-beta-depleted transplantation in children. A TCRbeta library incorporating unique molecular identifiers was prepared. TCRdb ran MiXCR on the PCR reads and lists one entry per CDR3 protein. The table records some 840,000 distinct CDR3 sequences, 16% of them present only once. The input for sequencing was PBMCs, mostly from graft donor cells, taken 360 days after TCRalphabeta/CD19-depleted stem cell transplant. These receptors all come from a male patient younger than 18 who had a stem cell transplant for acute lymphoblastic leukemia, so the T cells may come from the graft donor.

The gene calls are TRBV12-3 or TRBV12-4 and TRBJ2-2; D uncertain. V lost 5 bases and J 7 bases, leaving 14 bases between the germline ends. The CDR3 runs to 14 residues. CDR3 sequence reads: CASSLVLSIGELFF. The CDR3 DNA is TGTGCCAGCAGTCTGGTCCTATCCATCGGGGAGCTGTTTTTT.

This clonotype was seen more than once but under ten times. The chain carries TRBV7-3 and TRBJ2-1; 13 positions match TRBD2. Unmatched junction bases numbered 7, after V lost 5 bases and J lost 9 bases. This CDR3 is built from 15 residues. Per the germline V gene, CDR1 is SGHTA and CDR2 is FQGTGA. CDR3 coding DNA: TGTGCCAGCAGCCTTGGACTAGCGGGAGTATTTGAGCAGTTCTTC. It is translated as CASSLGLAGVFEQFF.

This clonotype was detected a few times. The chain combines TRBV20-1 with TRBJ2-3, with a possible D match to TRBD1 (6 bases). Per the germline V gene, CDR1 is DFQATT and CDR2 is SNEGSKA (reference sequence). Trimming removed 1 base at V and 1 base at J, with 12 bases between. The CDR3 contains 15 residues. The CDR3 loop reads CSARGGQGGTDTQYF. The CDR3 DNA follows: TGCAGTGCTAGAGGGGGGCAGGGAGGCACAGATACGCAGTATTTT.

The chain uses TRBV18 and TRBJ1-2; D unresolved. CDR3 length equals 15 residues. Germline CDR1 reads KGHSH; CDR2 reads LQKENI. V lost 2 bases to trimming and J lost 4 bases, with 14 bases between them. The CDR3 reads CASSPDGVFSYGYTF. Here the CDR3 DNA reads TGTGCCAGCTCACCAGATGGGGTCTTTAGCTATGGCTACACCTTC. Filled out from reference TRBV18 and TRBJ1-2, the complete variable domain reads NAGVMQNPRHLVRRRGQEARLRCSPMKGHSHVYWYRQLPEEGLKFMVYLQKENIIDESGMPKERFSAEFPKEGPSILRIQQVVRGDSAAYFCASSPDGVFSYGYTFGSGTRLTVV.

This chain connects TRBV7-2 to TRBJ2-7, with D hard to call. V lost 2 bases, J lost 6 bases, and 11 bases lay in between. In germline, CDR1 is SGHTA, CDR2 FQGNSA. The CDR3 totals 13 residues. The CDR3 reads CASSLWHFGEQYF. DNA for the CDR3: TGTGCCAGCAGCTTATGGCACTTTGGCGAGCAGTACTTC.

The sample holds a few counts of this clonotype. The J gene is TRBJ2-7, the V gene TRBV4-2; TRBD1 aligns across 10 bases. With V trimmed by 0 bases and J by 3 bases, 8 bases remained unmatched. This CDR3 comprises 17 residues. Germline loops: CDR1 LGHNA, CDR2 YNFKEQ. The DNA for the CDR3 is TGTGCCAGCAGCCAAGATGAACCGGGACAGGGGATCTACGAGCAGTACTTC. It is translated as CASSQDEPGQGIYEQYF.

In its sample, this clonotype was seen a few times. The chain recombines TRBV5-1 with TRBJ2-3; TRBD2 aligns across 7 bases. Per germline, CDR1 SGHRS and CDR2 YFSETQ. The CDR3 contains 16 residues. With 4 bases clipped from V and 2 bases from J, the junction kept 10 bases outside the gene matches. CDR3 region: CASSPWTREITDTQYF. For the CDR3, the DNA is TGCGCCAGCAGCCCCTGGACTAGAGAGATCACAGATACGCAGTATTTT.

This clonotype appeared a few times. This rearrangement joins TRBV4-2 to TRBJ2-4, with TRBD2 matching over 7 bases. The J segment lost 6 bases and the V segment lost 1 base, leaving 6 bases of the junction unmatched. Germline V gene lookup returns CDR1 LGHNA and CDR2 YNFKEQ. The CDR3 covers 15 residues. The CDR3 is CASSQGGSGANIQYF. The DNA of the CDR3 is TGTGCCAGCAGCCAAGGAGGGAGCGGGGCAAACATTCAGTACTTC.

The V call is TRBV13, the J call TRBJ2-2; tentative D call: TRBD2 (7 bases). Germline CDR1 and CDR2: PRHDT and FYEKMQ (reference sequence). Trimming removed 2 bases from V and 4 bases from J, with 17 bases in between. The CDR3 has 17 residues. The CDR3 loop reads CASSLPGGGTSTGELFF. CDR3 nucleotide sequence: TGTGCCAGCAGCTTACCGGGGGGCGGGACCAGCACCGGGGAGCTGTTTTTT.

At least ten counts were recorded for this clonotype. The chain joins TRBV5-1 to TRBJ2-7; D unresolved. V shed 7 bases and J shed 4 bases, with 15 bases lying between them. The CDR3 runs to 13 residues. Germline CDR1 reads SGHRS; CDR2 reads YFSETQ. In DNA, the CDR3 is TGCGCCAGCGGACGGGTTCTGGGGTACGAGCAGTACTTC. It specifies CASGRVLGYEQYF. Supplemented by reference TRBV5-1 and TRBJ2-7, the full variable domain reads KAGVTQTPRYLIKTRGQQVTLSCSPISGHRSVSWYQQTPGQGLQFLFEYFSETQRNKGNFPGRFSGRQFSNSRSEMNVSTLELGDSALYLCASGRVLGYEQYFGPGTRLTVT.

The chain is built from TRBV5-5 and TRBJ2-7, with D tentatively TRBD1 or TRBD2 (5 bases each). The CDR3 contains 15 residues. V gave up 2 bases and J gave up 3 bases, with 15 bases separating them. The V gene's germline CDR1 is SGHKS and CDR2 YYEKEE (reference sequence). Written as DNA, the CDR3 is TGTGCCAGCAGCTTTACCGGGACGGCCTTCTACGAGCAGTACTTC. Its protein product is CASSFTGTAFYEQYF. The full variable domain, its missing parts supplied by reference TRBV5-5 and TRBJ2-7, is DAGVTQSPTHLIKTRGQQVTLRCSPISGHKSVSWYQQVLGQGPQFIFQYYEKEERGRGNFPDRFSARQFPNYSSELNVNALLLGDSALYLCASSFTGTAFYEQYFGPGTRLTVT.

This chain joins TRBV5-1 and TRBJ2-1, with D possibly being TRBD2 (5 bases). CDR3 length: 14 amino acids. Trimming stripped 0 bases from V and 6 bases from J, with 10 bases between. In germline, CDR1 is SGHRS, CDR2 YFSETQ. The CDR3 is CASSLVSGINEQFF. CDR3 bases: TGCGCCAGCAGCTTGGTTTCGGGGATCAATGAGCAGTTCTTC. The variable domain in full, with the rest retrieved from reference TRBV5-1 and TRBJ2-1, is KAGVTQTPRYLIKTRGQQVTLSCSPISGHRSVSWYQQTPGQGLQFLFEYFSETQRNKGNFPGRFSGRQFSNSRSEMNVSTLELGDSALYLCASSLVSGINEQFFGPGTRLTVL.

The chain carries TRBV5-1 and TRBJ2-1, with TRBD1 matching over 7 bases. J gave up 4 bases and V 1 base, and 5 bases lay outside the gene matches. The germline V gene has CDR1 SGHRS and CDR2 YFSETQ. The CDR3 runs to 15 residues. The CDR3 bases are TGCGCCAGCAGCTTGTCGGGGACAGAGTACAATGAGCAGTTCTTC. This codes for CASSLSGTEYNEQFF.

This clonotype came up many times. The chain is built from TRBV29-1 and TRBJ2-3, with D unclear. In germline, CDR1 is SQVTM, CDR2 ANQGSEA. The V and J ends lost 1 base and 2 bases respectively, with 13 bases between them. The CDR3 length is 15 residues. CDR3 bases: TGCAGCGTTGAAGTTGGATCAGAGCCCACAGATACGCAGTATTTT. This gives the protein CSVEVGSEPTDTQYF.

Written as DNA, the CDR3 is TGCAGTGCTTCCCGAAGCGGGAGTGCCTACAATGAGCAGTTCTTC. Translating it yields CSASRSGSAYNEQFF. This chain connects TRBV20-1 to TRBJ2-1, with TRBD2 matching over 8 bases. The germline CDR1 and CDR2 sequences are DFQATT and SNEGSKA (reference sequence). CDR3 length equals 15 residues. The junction had 8 bases not matched to a gene; V was cut back by 5 bases and J by 2 bases.

This clonotype was recorded at least ten times. CDR3 amino acids: CASSLLAGTGWNEQFF. The CDR3 DNA follows: TGTGCCAGCAGTTTATTGGCGGGAACGGGATGGAATGAGCAGTTCTTC. V and J are TRBV12-3 or TRBV12-4 and TRBJ2-1, with D possibly TRBD2 on 6 matching bases. Trimming shortened V by 2 bases and J by 7 bases, and 18 bases separated the two germline ends. CDR3 length: 16 residues.

There are a few counts of this clonotype. Here the CDR3 reads CSAREAQSYSYEQYF. CDR3 DNA: TGCAGTGCTAGAGAAGCACAGAGTTACTCCTACGAGCAGTACTTC. V and J are TRBV20-1 and TRBJ2-7, with D uncertain. This CDR3 comprises 15 residues. Trimming took 0 bases from V and 0 from J, leaving 12 bases between them. Germline CDR1 reads DFQATT; CDR2 reads SNEGSKA (reference sequence).

This clonotype was counted between two and nine times. The chain has TRBV25-1 and TRBJ1-2; D gene ambiguous. CDR1 and CDR2 (germline): MGHDK, SYGVNS. The V end was cut by 3 bases, the J end by 4 bases, with 12 bases between. This CDR3 spans 14 amino acids. CDR3 sequence: CASSDSDESYGYTF. The CDR3 DNA follows: TGTGCCAGCAGTGATTCAGACGAGTCCTATGGCTACACCTTC.

This clonotype was detected a few times. The chain employs TRBV4-1 and TRBJ1-2; D is possibly TRBD1 (5 bases). Germline V gives CDR1 MGHRA, CDR2 YSYEKL. V lost 4 bases and J 4 bases, leaving 13 bases between the germline ends. This CDR3 contains 14 residues. DNA for the CDR3: TGCGCCAGCAGCCTCCCAGGGATGGCCTATGGCTACACCTTC. Its protein is CASSLPGMAYGYTF.

This clonotype has only a few counts. This chain joins TRBV5-1 and TRBJ2-7; tentative D call: TRBD2 (5 bases). This CDR3 has 15 residues. Deletions cut 3 bases from V and 3 bases from J, with 16 bases between. The germline V gene encodes CDR1 SGHRS and CDR2 YFSETQ. The CDR3: CASSSGKYDYYEQYF. The CDR3 DNA reads TGCGCCAGCAGCTCCGGGAAGTACGACTACTACGAGCAGTACTTC.